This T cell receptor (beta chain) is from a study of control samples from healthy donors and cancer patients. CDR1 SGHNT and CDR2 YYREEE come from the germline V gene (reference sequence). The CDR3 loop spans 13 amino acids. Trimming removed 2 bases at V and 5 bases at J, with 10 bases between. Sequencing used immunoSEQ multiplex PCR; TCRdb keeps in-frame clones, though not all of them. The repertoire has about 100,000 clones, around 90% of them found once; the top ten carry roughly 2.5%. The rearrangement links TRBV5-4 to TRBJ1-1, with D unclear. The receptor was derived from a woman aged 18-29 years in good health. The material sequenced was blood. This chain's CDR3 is CASSFPTGTEAFF. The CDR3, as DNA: TGTGCCAGCAGCTTTCCAACGGGTACTGAAGCTTTCTTT.